This T cell receptor (beta chain) was sequenced for a study of Ad26.COV2.S vaccination and SARS-CoV-2 variants. Study-level background: Ad26.COV2.S was injected intramuscularly once or twice, 56 days apart.

The study's findings and limits: Greater spike-specific TCR breadth was seen in vaccine recipients than in placebo recipients. Possible underestimation of total T cell responses by the TCR breadth and depth analyses was noted.

Treatment described: roughly 20 received Ad26.COV2.S at low or high dose, single or two shots; roughly five received placebo; per-sample allocation not given. It was on day 63 after the first vaccine or placebo injection that samples were taken. The vaccine delivered Wuhan-strain SARS-CoV-2 spike through an Ad26 vector. Data came from immunoSEQ multiplex PCR; TCRdb stores just in-frame clones and leaves some out. Found here are 200,000 to 250,000 clones, around 89% of them singletons; the top ten hold around 11%. V was cut by 1 base and J by 4 bases, with 13 bases left in between. CDR3 length equals 15 residues. CDR1 and CDR2 (germline): MNHEY, SVGEGT. Turning to this clone: Antigen specificity is unknown.

V usage is TRBV6-2 or TRBV6-3 and J usage is TRBJ2-5; the D gene is possibly TRBD2 (5 bases). The sample was peripheral blood, taken in a trial of Ad26.COV2.S vaccine versus placebo. This receptor was taken from a person between 18 and 59 years old who received the Ad26.COV2.S COVID-19 vaccine or a placebo. The CDR3 nucleotides read TGTGCCAGCAGTTACTTGACGGGCCGGGGAGAGACCCAGTACTTC. Amino acid sequence: CASSYLTGRGETQYF.